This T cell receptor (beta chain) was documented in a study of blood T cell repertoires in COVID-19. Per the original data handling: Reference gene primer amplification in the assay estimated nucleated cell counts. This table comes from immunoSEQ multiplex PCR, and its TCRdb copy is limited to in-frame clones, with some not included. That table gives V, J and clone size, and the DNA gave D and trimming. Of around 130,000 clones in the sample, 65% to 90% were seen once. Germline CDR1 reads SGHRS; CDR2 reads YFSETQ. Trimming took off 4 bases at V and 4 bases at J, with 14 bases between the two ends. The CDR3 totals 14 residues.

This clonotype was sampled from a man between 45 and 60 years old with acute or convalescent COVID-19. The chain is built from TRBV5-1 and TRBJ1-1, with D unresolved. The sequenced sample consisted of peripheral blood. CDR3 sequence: CASSRLLESTEAFF. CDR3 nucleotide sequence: TGCGCCAGCAGCCGGCTGCTGGAGAGCACTGAAGCTTTCTTT.